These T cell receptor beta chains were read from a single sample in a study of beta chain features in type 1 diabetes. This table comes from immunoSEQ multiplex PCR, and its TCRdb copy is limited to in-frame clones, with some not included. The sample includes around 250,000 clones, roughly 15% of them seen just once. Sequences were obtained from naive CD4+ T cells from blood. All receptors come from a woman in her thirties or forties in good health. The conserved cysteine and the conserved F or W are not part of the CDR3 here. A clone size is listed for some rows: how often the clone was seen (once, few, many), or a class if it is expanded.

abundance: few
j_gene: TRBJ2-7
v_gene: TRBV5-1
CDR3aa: ASRPDQDGTSGRFYEQY

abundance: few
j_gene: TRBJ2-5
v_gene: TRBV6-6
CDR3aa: AIGTSGGRETQY

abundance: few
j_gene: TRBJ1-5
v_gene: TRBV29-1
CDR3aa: SVQSGGSQPQH

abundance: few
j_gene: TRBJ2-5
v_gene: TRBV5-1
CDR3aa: ASSSNRGETQY

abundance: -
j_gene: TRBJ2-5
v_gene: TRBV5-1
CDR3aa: ASSLGDNLLETQY

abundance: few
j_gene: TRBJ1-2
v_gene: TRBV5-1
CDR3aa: ASSVDGNYGYT

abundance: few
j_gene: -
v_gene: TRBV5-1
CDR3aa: ASTLGGSSYEQY

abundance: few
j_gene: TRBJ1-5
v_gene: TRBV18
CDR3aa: ASSPLTGAEQPQH

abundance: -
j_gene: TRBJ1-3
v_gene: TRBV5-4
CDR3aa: ASSLAGVSSGNTIY

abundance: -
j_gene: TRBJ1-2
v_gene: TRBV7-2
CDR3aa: ASSQGRVPRYT

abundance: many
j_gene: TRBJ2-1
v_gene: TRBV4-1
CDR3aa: ASSQAVGVREF

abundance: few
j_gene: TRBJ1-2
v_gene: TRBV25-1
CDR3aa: ASSDPTVGTYGYT

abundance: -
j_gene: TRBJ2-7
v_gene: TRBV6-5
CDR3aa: ASTKDRVDYEQY

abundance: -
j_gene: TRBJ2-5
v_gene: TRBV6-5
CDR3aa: ASSPGRGSETQY

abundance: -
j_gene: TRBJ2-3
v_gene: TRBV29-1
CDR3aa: SSDVGQGPDTQY

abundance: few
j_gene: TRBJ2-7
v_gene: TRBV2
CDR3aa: ASSYLGQGGSEQY

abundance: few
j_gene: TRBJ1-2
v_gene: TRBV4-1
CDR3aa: ASSPILAGAGGYT

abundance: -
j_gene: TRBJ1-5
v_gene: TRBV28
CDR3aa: ASRDQGVHQPQH

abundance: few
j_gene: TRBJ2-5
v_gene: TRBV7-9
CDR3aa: ASSLDSQETQY

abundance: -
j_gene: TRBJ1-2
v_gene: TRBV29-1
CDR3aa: SVVRDRGYGYT

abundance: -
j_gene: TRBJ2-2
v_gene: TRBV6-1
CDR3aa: ASSEGWLAGVLSGELF

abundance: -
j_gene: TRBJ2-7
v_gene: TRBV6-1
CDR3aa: ASSETWTGDYEQY

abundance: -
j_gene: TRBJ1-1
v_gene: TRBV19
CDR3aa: ASSMRQLNTEAF

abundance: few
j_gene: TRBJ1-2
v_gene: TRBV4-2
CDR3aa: ASSPDQTGGSYGYT

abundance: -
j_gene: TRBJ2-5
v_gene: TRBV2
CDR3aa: ATSNRRVQETQY

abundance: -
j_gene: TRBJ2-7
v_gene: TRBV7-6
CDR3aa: ASSLGGQGSYEQY

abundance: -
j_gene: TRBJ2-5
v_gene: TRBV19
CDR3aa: ASSIDRAGLARETQY

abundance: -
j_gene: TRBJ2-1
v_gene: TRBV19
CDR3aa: ASHRGGSVRYSEQF

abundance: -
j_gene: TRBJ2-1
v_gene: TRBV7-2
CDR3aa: ASSTSGLAGRNEQF

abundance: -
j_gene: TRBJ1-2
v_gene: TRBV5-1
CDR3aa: ASRPIGVIANYGYT

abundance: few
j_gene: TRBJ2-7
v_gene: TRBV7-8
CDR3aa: ASSLETGTSGTYEQY

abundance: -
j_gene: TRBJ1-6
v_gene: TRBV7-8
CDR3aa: ASSSTGIFVAPLH

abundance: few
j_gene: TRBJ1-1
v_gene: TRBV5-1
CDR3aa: ASSLDGDTEAF

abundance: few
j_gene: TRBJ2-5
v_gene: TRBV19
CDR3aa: ASSMASVETQY

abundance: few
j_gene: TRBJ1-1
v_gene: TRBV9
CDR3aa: ASSVGPGGGTEAF

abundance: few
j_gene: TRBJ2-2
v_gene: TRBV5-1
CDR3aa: ASSLDSSATGELF

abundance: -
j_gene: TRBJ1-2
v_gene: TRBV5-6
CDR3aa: ASSLGMAFHGYT

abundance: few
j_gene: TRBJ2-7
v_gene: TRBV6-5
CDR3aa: ASSLQTGPPSYEQY

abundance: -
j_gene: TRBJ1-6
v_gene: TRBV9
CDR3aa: ASSPRTADRLPLH

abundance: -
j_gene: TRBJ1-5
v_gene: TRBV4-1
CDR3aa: ASSQTGSNQPQH

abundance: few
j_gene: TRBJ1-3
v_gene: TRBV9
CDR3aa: ASSVVPVRLMEDTIY

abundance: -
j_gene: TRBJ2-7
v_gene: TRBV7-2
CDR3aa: ASRRSGQGPYEQY

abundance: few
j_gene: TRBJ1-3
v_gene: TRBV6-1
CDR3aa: ASSDRVRNTIY

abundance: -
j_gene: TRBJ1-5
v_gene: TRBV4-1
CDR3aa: ASSLGQGPSNQPQH

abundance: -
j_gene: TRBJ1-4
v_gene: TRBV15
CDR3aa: ATVPGDNRGKLF

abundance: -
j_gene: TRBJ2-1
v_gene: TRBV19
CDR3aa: ASSTGQGPYNEQF

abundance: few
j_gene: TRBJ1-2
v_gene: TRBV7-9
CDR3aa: ASSLTGTGRAVNGYT

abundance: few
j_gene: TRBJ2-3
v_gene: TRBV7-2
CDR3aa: ASRPRGGTDTQY

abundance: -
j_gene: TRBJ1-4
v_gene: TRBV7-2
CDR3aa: ASSPDRGHEKLF

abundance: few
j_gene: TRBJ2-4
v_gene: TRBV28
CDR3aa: ASSLFGVLAKNIQY

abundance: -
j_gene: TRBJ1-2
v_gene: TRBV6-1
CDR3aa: ASSVRDYGYT

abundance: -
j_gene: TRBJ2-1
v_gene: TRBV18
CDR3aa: ASSPRTGSVDEQF

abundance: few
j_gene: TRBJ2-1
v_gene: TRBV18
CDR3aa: ASSPRDSSYNEQF